The clone carrying this T cell receptor beta chain was seen repeatedly, ten times or more. Antigen unknown. This sample was included in a study of naive and memory T cell subsets. Regarding the study as a whole: TCR transcript changes with activation or differentiation may affect this RNA method. Reportedly, tuberculin skin test sites gave far more TCRs than other biopsies.

Described treatment: skin biopsy from PPD injection site in Mantoux-positive individual. An oligonucleotide containing a UMI was ligated to the 3' end of TCR cDNA. Skin biopsies came from PPD injection sites in Mantoux-positive individuals. Reverse transcription used DNase-treated unsorted total RNA, aiming for 1 to 1000 ng. There are 17 residues in the CDR3. Trimming cost V 4 bases and J 1 base, with 19 bases left between them. The germline V gene encodes CDR1 SGHNT and CDR2 YYREEE (reference sequence). The SP2 primer and nested alpha and beta constant region primers amplified ligated cDNA in four rounds. TCRdb independently ran MiXCR on the UMI-ligation and nested PCR reads; one entry per CDR3 protein. The sample has fewer than 35,000 distinct CDR3 sequences, under 8.5% seen once.

The genes are TRBV5-4 and TRBJ2-3; D gene unclear. The sample here was skin, taken from a tuberculin skin test site. This receptor was taken from an adult in good health. CDR3 coding DNA: TGTGCCAGCAGCCCATCCACTGGACGGTCCCGCACAGATACGCAGTATTTT. It specifies CASSPSTGRSRTDTQYF.